This T cell receptor (beta chain) derives from a study of T cell repertoires in cytomegalovirus infection. Note on this clonotype: The antigen is undetermined.

TCRdb reanalysed the reads using MiXCR and keeps one entry per CDR3 protein. Of roughly 180,000 distinct CDR3 sequences listed, about 22% are singletons. Trimming took off 4 bases at V and 2 bases at J, with 27 bases between the two ends. Germline values: CDR1 LNHDA, CDR2 SQIVND (reference sequence). This CDR3 region has 20 residues. The specimen was CD8+ T cells from cultured PBMCs, collected from culture after CMV antigen stimulation. This TCR derives from a human donor in good health (CMV status not recorded). Some clones in this sample may be carry-over from other donors' samples. This chain joins TRBV19 and TRBJ1-5; D might be TRBD1 (5 bases). The CDR3 region is CASSTNPKGVLLEGNQPQHF. The CDR3 DNA follows: TGTGCCAGTAGTACTAATCCCAAAGGGGTACTCCTGGAGGGCAATCAGCCCCAGCATTTT. Supplemented by reference TRBV19 and TRBJ1-5, the full variable domain reads DGGITQSPKYLFRKEGQNVTLSCEQNLNHDAMYWYRQDPGQGLRLIYYSQIVNDFQKGDIAEGYSVSREKKESFPLTVTSAQKNPTAFYLCASSTNPKGVLLEGNQPQHFGDGTRLSIL.